This is a list of T cell receptor beta chains from one sample in a study of T cells in Graves' hyperthyroidism and ophthalmopathy. TCRdb re-called the multiplex PCR reads with MiXCR, one entry per CDR3 protein. The table records 700,000 to 950,000 distinct CDR3 sequences, 30% to 40% of them present only once. The specimen sequenced was blood. These receptors were obtained from a middle-aged woman with Graves' hyperthyroidism. CDR3s include the opening cysteine and the closing phenylalanine or tryptophan. Fields, in order: clone size, J gene, D gene, V gene, CDR3 DNA, CDR3 protein. A D gene is named only where the DNA matches it firmly. Clone size, where shown, is once, few, many, or a class for clones that have expanded.

size: many
J: TRBJ1-1
D: .
V: TRBV25-1
DNA: TGTGCCAGCAGTGAATCCTTTAACACTGAAGCTTTCTTT
CDR3: CASSESFNTEAFF

size: .
J: TRBJ2-5
D: TRBD2
V: TRBV7-3
DNA: TGTGCCGAAGCCTTAGCGGGGGGGCGGGAGACCCAGTACTTC
CDR3: CAEALAGGRETQYF

size: few
J: TRBJ1-5
D: .
V: TRBV7-9
DNA: TGTGCCACCCGGGGCCCATTAGGGCCCCAGCATTTT
CDR3: CATRGPLGPQHF

size: many
J: TRBJ2-2
D: TRBD1
V: TRBV10-3
DNA: TGTGCCATCAGTGGAACACAGGGGGCGGGTGGCGGGGAGCTGTTTTTT
CDR3: CAISGTQGAGGGELFF

size: .
J: TRBJ1-1
D: TRBD1
V: TRBV19
DNA: TGTGCCGGTAGTCCAAGCCGGGACAGGGGGACTGAAGCTTTCTTT
CDR3: CAGSPSRDRGTEAFF

size: few
J: TRBJ2-7
D: .
V: TRBV7-9
DNA: TGTGCCAGCACCGAAGAGGCTCGGAACGAGCAGTACTTC
CDR3: CASTEEARNEQYF

size: .
J: TRBJ2-1
D: .
V: TRBV29-1
DNA: TGCAGCGTTGAAGGAGAACAGGACCTACGGAATGAGCAGTTCTTC
CDR3: CSVEGEQDLRNEQFF

size: many
J: TRBJ2-7
D: .
V: TRBV9
DNA: TGTGCCAGCAGCGTAGACGGCACTCCCTACGAGCAGTACTTC
CDR3: CASSVDGTPYEQYF

size: many
J: TRBJ1-3
D: .
V: TRBV7-9
DNA: TGTGCCAGCAGCTTAGGCAGGTCCTACGGAAACACCATATATTTT
CDR3: CASSLGRSYGNTIYF

size: many
J: TRBJ2-7
D: TRBD1
V: TRBV20-1
DNA: TGCAGTGCAATACAGGGGTTTGCAAACGAGCAGTACTTC
CDR3: CSAIQGFANEQYF

size: many
J: TRBJ2-7
D: TRBD1
V: TRBV7-2
DNA: TGTGCCAGCAGCCAGGACAGGGGGTTCTACGAGCAGTACTTC
CDR3: CASSQDRGFYEQYF

size: .
J: TRBJ1-2
D: .
V: TRBV15
DNA: TGTGCCACCAGCAGGGATCGACAGGCCCACTATGGCTACACCTTC
CDR3: CATSRDRQAHYGYTF

size: .
J: TRBJ2-7
D: .
V: TRBV6-5
DNA: TGTGCCAGCAGTTTAACGACTGGCGGGTTCTACGAGCAGTACTTC
CDR3: CASSLTTGGFYEQYF

size: .
J: TRBJ2-2
D: TRBD2
V: TRBV5-4
DNA: TGTGCCAGCAGCCGTGACGGGGGGTGGGTCACCGGGGAGCTGTTTTTT
CDR3: CASSRDGGWVTGELFF

size: .
J: TRBJ2-2
D: .
V: TRBV15
DNA: TGTGCCACCAGCAGGGGTGCCAGCACCGGGGAGCTGTTTTTT
CDR3: CATSRGASTGELFF

size: many
J: TRBJ2-7
D: .
V: TRBV7-2
DNA: TGTGCCAGCAGCCACATAGGAGGCTACGAGCAGTACTTC
CDR3: CASSHIGGYEQYF

size: few
J: TRBJ2-7
D: .
V: TRBV5-1
DNA: TGTGCCAGCAGCTTGGCCGGTCAAAACTACGAGCAGTACTTC
CDR3: CASSLAGQNYEQYF

size: many
J: TRBJ2-5
D: .
V: TRBV29-1
DNA: TGCAGCGTTGGTAGGACTTCCCAAGAGACCCAGTACTTC
CDR3: CSVGRTSQETQYF

size: few
J: TRBJ1-1
D: TRBD1
V: TRBV20-1
DNA: TGCAGTGCTAGGACGACAGGGGGCACTGAAGCTTTCTTT
CDR3: CSARTTGGTEAFF

size: few
J: TRBJ2-1
D: .
V: TRBV10-3
DNA: TGTGCCATCAGGGGCCAGGGGTTCGGCAATGAGCAGTTCTTC
CDR3: CAIRGQGFGNEQFF

size: few
J: TRBJ2-7
D: .
V: TRBV7-3
DNA: TGTGCCAGCAGCCAAGATCGCGAGCGCCGCTCCTACGAGCAGTACTTC
CDR3: CASSQDRERRSYEQYF

size: .
J: TRBJ2-3
D: .
V: TRBV10-1
DNA: TGCGCCAGCAGTGATGGGACTTACACAGATACGCAGTATTTT
CDR3: CASSDGTYTDTQYF

size: .
J: TRBJ1-2
D: .
V: TRBV6-5
DNA: TGTGCCAACAGTTTCGGGGGCGGCGGCTATGGCTACACCTTC
CDR3: CANSFGGGGYGYTF

size: few
J: TRBJ1-2
D: TRBD1
V: TRBV12-3/TRBV12-4
DNA: TGTGCCAGCAGTAAAGGACAGGGAAACTATGGCTACACCTTC
CDR3: CASSKGQGNYGYTF

size: many
J: TRBJ1-1
D: .
V: TRBV19
DNA: TGTGCCAGTAGTATTCAGGGGACGAACACTGAAGCTTTCTTT
CDR3: CASSIQGTNTEAFF

size: .
J: TRBJ2-5
D: .
V: TRBV5-4
DNA: TGTGCCAGCAGCGGGGGAAACAGGGCGGAGACCCAGTACTTC
CDR3: CASSGGNRAETQYF

size: .
J: TRBJ1-1
D: .
V: TRBV12-3/TRBV12-4
DNA: TGTGCCGGCAGTTTACGGCGGCTTGGCAACACTGAAGCTTTCTTT
CDR3: CAGSLRRLGNTEAFF

size: .
J: TRBJ2-7
D: .
V: TRBV6-5
DNA: TGTGCCAGCAGTTCCCCGGGAGTCGGGGAGCAGTACTTC
CDR3: CASSSPGVGEQYF

size: .
J: TRBJ2-5
D: TRBD2
V: TRBV29-1
DNA: TGCAGCGTTGACGACGGGGGGTCGATGGTAGAGACCCAGTACTTC
CDR3: CSVDDGGSMVETQYF